The clone carrying this T cell receptor (beta chain) was found a few times. Assay used: immunoSEQ multiplex PCR; TCRdb lists only in-frame clones, some missing. This repertoire shows roughly 110,000 clones, roughly 79% found once; its top ten account for roughly a tenth. The sample is drawn from a study of blood T cell repertoires in COVID-19. Overall study context: The analysed material was cDNA or gDNA that came from T cells, B-cell-depleted T cells, or PBMCs.

Germline CDR1 and CDR2: SGHVS and FNYEAQ. The length of the CDR3 is 13 residues. Trimming removed 5 bases from V and 4 bases from J; junction bases left unmatched: 2. Source material: peripheral blood. The chain is built from TRBV7-6 and TRBJ2-7; 10 nucleotides agree with TRBD1. The TCR was taken from a human donor in a cohort sampled during active COVID-19. CDR3 loop: CASSRDRGYEQYF. CDR3 DNA sequence: TGTGCCAGCAGCCGGGACAGGGGTTACGAGCAGTACTTC.